This TCR beta chain was recorded in a study of cytomegalovirus exposure and HLA in healthy donors (dated by TCRdb to the late 2010s). The study in broad terms: According to an earlier analysis of around 600 of the donors, about 179 million T cells yielded roughly 110 million unique TCR beta sequences and approximately 300 Gb of sequence data. High-throughput TCR immunosequencing, statistical association of individual TCRs with disease status, and machine learning were combined to predict cytomegalovirus infection status. To decide whether each TCR beta V gene segment behaved as functional or pseudogenic, an earlier analysis of 587 of the donors relied on high-throughput TCR beta sequencing. The study aimed to test whether cataloging public T cell receptors could reveal signatures of past pathogen exposure. A later analysis re-analyzed previously published TCR beta repertoires from hundreds of donors and added high-resolution HLA genotyping to study TCR occurrence patterns. HLA typing covered class I and class II loci at four-digit resolution. A few DR-DQ haplotypes were handled as single units for association and clustering because linkage in the cohort was strong. Donor age, sex, ethnicity and CMV serostatus were collected together with the repertoire data. The T cell repertoires of 666 subjects were profiled by immunosequencing and related to cytomegalovirus serostatus. Genome-wide SNP genotypes for about three fifths of the 666 donors were used in a later genetic analysis, which treated that subset as a discovery cohort. Every repertoire in the discovery cohort had been generated on one and the same sequencing platform. Of the roughly 420 genotyped donors, 65% to 90% were placed in the genetic ancestry cluster associated with self-reported Caucasian donors. Typing coverage varied by locus: roughly 620-640 donors for A, B, C, DRB1 and DQB1; roughly 500 for DQA1; some 610 for DPA1; approximately 470 for DPB1. In the later analysis, no new phenotypic data were used to find candidate immune exposures; instead, reliance was placed on TCR beta sequences and their occurrence across donors. An early release covering 500 to 750 HLA-typed donors comprised approximately 290 gigabases of sequencing data and approximately 80 million unique TCR sequences. Besides the first cohort of approximately 710 subjects, a separate validation cohort made up of 120 different subjects was used. On average, around 240,000 unique TCR beta nucleotide sequences were sequenced per donor among 398 genotyped donors of the cohort, with 15% to 20% of those sequences being non-productive. What the research found in general, with its limitations: In an earlier analysis of 500 to 650 of the donors, most TCR beta V segments appeared in productive rearrangements about 90% or about 30% of the time, broadly matching IMGT annotations. Presence/absence analyses assumed roughly uniform sequencing depth across donors, an assumption that may not hold. Most TCR sequences were observed very rarely across donors, whereas some public TCRs were present in many individuals. The authors suggested that the approach could potentially be generalized to other disease states and immunological phenotypes. In a later analysis, TCR association rates were found to vary across HLA loci, with the most associated TCRs seen for DRB1 alleles and the fewest for HLA-C alleles. Roughly 15 rarely observed V segments, including chromosome 9 orphons, were excluded from the earlier analysis of a few hundred of the donors because counts were too low. Correlated functional status among segregating V segments might reflect linkage disequilibrium, but an unknown experimental factor could not be ruled out. In both the original and validation cohorts, the classifier was reported to diagnose cytomegalovirus status with high specificity and sensitivity. When HLA alleles, especially DR and DQ, strongly co-occurred, TCR associations were difficult to assign to individual alleles. A later analysis found that most CMV-associated TCR beta chains appeared HLA-restricted, with HLA associations seemingly driven largely by CMV exposure. In a later genetic analysis, fewer N-insertions in productive TCRs were reported among donors in an Asian-associated ancestry cluster than the roughly 700-donor mean. A later analysis associated 15,000 to 20,000 TCR beta sequences with specific HLA alleles at a false discovery rate of 0.05. According to a later analysis, parvovirus B19, influenza, CMV and Epstein-Barr virus appeared linked to several top co-occurrence clusters. In a later analysis, HLA-associated TCR beta chains showed more clonal expansion and lower generation probabilities than non-associated chains that were equally common. For the cohort, immune exposure information was limited to CMV serostatus. Three of the identified cytomegalovirus-associated TCR beta chains were confirmed in vitro to be specific for cytomegalovirus antigens. HLA typing was unavailable for some donors at each locus, so association tests used only the typed subset. A later genetic analysis associated a missense DCLRE1C variant with V-gene and J-gene trimming of TCR beta chains, and an independent cohort replicated the association. Only TCR beta chains were sequenced in this cohort, and the absence of alpha or paired-chain data limited detectable features. The sequencing pipeline was judged likely to have produced a cluster of highly shared sequence variants as a technical artifact. A further reported finding was that TCR beta sequences accurately predicted the HLA-A and HLA-B alleles for most subjects in the first cohort. The study listed 150 to 200 TCR beta chains as associated with cytomegalovirus.

Turning to this clone: What this receptor recognizes is not known. There are no base qualities to consult, and no much larger clone falls within one base.

The cohort was made up of 500 to 800 healthy bone marrow donors. All cohort members were sampled while nominally healthy, although unrecorded immune exposures were likely present. The donor was CMV seronegative and was included in the group of 352 seronegative cohort members. Each donor provided a peripheral blood sample, and peripheral blood mononuclear cells were used for TCR beta sequencing. Genomic DNA was extracted from the blood cell samples with the Qiagen DNeasy Blood Extraction Kit. Preparation of the library involved the immunoSEQ multiplex PCR assay. The multiplex PCR relied on a mix of 60 forward primers for TCR Vbeta segments and 13 reverse primers for TCR Jbeta segments. The CDR3 region of rearranged TCR beta genes was amplified from genomic DNA with a multiplex PCR assay. The Illumina HiSeq System was used to sequence the amplified TCR beta libraries as 87-base-pair reads. The authors' pipeline ran thus. Across the 700 or so repertoires, a later analysis counted approximately 83 million unique TCR beta chains, 9.5 million to 12 million of which were shared by at least two donors. To remove PCR and sequencing errors, raw reads were error-corrected and collapsed into unique sequences using a nearest-neighbor algorithm that merged closely related sequences. Alignment of CDR3 sequences to IMGT reference sequences was used to assign V, D and J gene segments. For a sequence to be retained, a match of at least six nucleotides was required to both a V gene segment and a J gene segment. Rearrangements were classified as productive when the CDR3 lacked stop codons and remained in frame with V and J, and all other rearrangements were classified as non-productive. Following IMGT convention, CDR3 was defined as the stretch from the second conserved V-encoded cysteine to the conserved J-encoded phenylalanine. Sequences without an unambiguous match to a single V gene segment were excluded from the earlier analysis of over 500 of the donors. An earlier analysis of approximately 590 of the donors called V segments functional above 56.7% productive rearrangements and segregating when the between-donor standard deviation exceeded 5%. A statistical classification framework was built for diagnosing cytomegalovirus status from the catalog of TCR beta chain sequences. In a later analysis, V and J genes were assigned by comparing TCR nucleotide sequences against IMGT/GENE-DB human TR gene sequences. The TCRdist pipeline was used in a later analysis to assign CDR3 sequences and most-parsimonious VDJ recombination scenarios. A later analysis defined each TCR beta chain by its CDR3 amino acid sequence plus V-gene family, and excluded reads lacking a unique V-gene family. In a later analysis, 500 to 700 highly shared, low-generation-probability nucleotide sequences were removed to address suspected cross-contamination and a sequencing artifact. In a later analysis, a clonal expansion index was calculated for each public chain from normalized within-repertoire ranks of inferred template counts. In a later analysis, generation probabilities were computed with a VDJ recombination model fitted to out-of-frame rearrangements, and the resulting probabilities were checked against IGoR. A later analysis scored TCR-TCR, TCR-HLA and TCR-CMV co-occurrence with hypergeometric tests, applying a repertoire-size bias correction to TCR pairs. A later analysis estimated false discovery rates by permuting HLA or CMV assignments 20 times. A later analysis grouped co-occurring TCRs with DBSCAN, adding TCRdist sequence similarity when clustering within HLA-allele-positive subsets. Co-occurrence clustering excluded repertoires with fewer than 30,000 or more than 120,000 public chains, plus five with anomalous nucleotide sharing. TCRdb provides this immuneACCESS table in a form limited to in-frame rearrangements. Some clones are lacking; in checked studies, under half of them reflect an unresolved V gene, and why the rest are absent is not known. That table is the source of V, J and clone size, and D and trimming were worked out from the DNA. This sample is represented by 150,000 to 200,000 clones; 80% to 85% of them were singletons. Around 1% of the sample lies in the top ten.

The sample consisted of PBMCs. This TCR was recovered from a young man in good health and CMV-seronegative.

The CDR3 here reads CASSHKDRGRPNQPQHF. DNA sequence: TGTGCCAGCAGTCATAAAGACAGGGGAAGGCCTAATCAGCCCCAGCATTTT. The sequence is built from TRBV28 and TRBJ1-5; 8 of the junction bases match TRBD1. CDR1 and CDR2, looked up from the germline V gene, are MDHEN and SYDVKM. The CDR3 goes from the cysteine to the phenylalanine over 17 residues. Only the CDR3 DNA stays, 51 bases, in frame from base 1. V is pruned by 5 bases and J by 4 bases, leaving 13 bases of the junction without a gene match.